The clone carrying this T cell receptor beta chain was found a few times. Trimming took off 4 bases at V and 2 bases at J, with 15 bases between the two ends. The CDR3 totals 14 residues. Germline CDR1 and CDR2: SQVTM and ANQGSEA. This specimen comes from a study of shared clonotypes between healthy human individuals. Clones were read by immunoSEQ multiplex PCR, and TCRdb kept only the in-frame ones, dropping some. The repertoire holds 600,000 to 750,000 clones, with around 72% as singletons. The receptor was derived from a woman aged 25 to 39 in good health. The rearrangement uses TRBV29-1 and TRBJ2-7; tentative D call: TRBD2 (5 bases). The sequencing sample was made of memory CD4+ T cells sorted from blood. Noted subset: CD45RA-negative fraction. In DNA form, the CDR3 reads TGCAGCGTTGCTTCATTCAGCGGAACCTACGAGCAGTACTTC. Residues: CSVASFSGTYEQYF.